This T cell receptor (beta chain) appears in the sequencing data of a study of blood T cells in healthy people across ages. With respect to this clonotype: At one boundary the junction diverges from the germline segment, which might be a read error.

The use of a sample-barcoded 5' primer and a J-beta primer mix characterized a second PCR of roughly 6 to 12 cycles. Each cDNA molecule was tagged by a template-switch adaptor with 12 random nucleotides. TCRdb passed the 5' RACE reads through MiXCR, listing each CDR3 protein once. The sample includes some 1.7 million distinct CDR3 sequences, 28% of them seen just once. Germline values: CDR1 MNHEY, CDR2 SMNVEV (reference sequence). The CDR3 extends over 14 amino acids. The V gene is TRBV27, the J gene TRBJ2-7, with 7 bases matching TRBD2. The DNA end favors TRBJ2-5, so the J call may be wrong. The sequence was collected from a woman in her twenties or thirties in good health. The sequencing input was blood. The CDR3 sequence is CAGSIGLGEKTQYF. The CDR3 region has the DNA TGTGCCGGCAGTATAGGACTAGGCGAAAAGACCCAGTACTTC.